The subject of this entry is one T cell receptor beta chain. This specimen comes from a study of prognosis after radiotherapy for stage I lung cancer. Study-level information: Non-small cell lung cancer patients were all deemed medically inoperable.

Germline-derived CDR1 and CDR2 are PRHDT and FYEKMQ (reference sequence). Trimming removed 5 bases at V and 7 bases at J, with 15 bases between. CDR3 length: 13 amino acids. Two-round multiplex PCR on genomic DNA was the method by which TCR beta CDR3 was amplified. Initially, in first-round PCR, primers specific to each TRBV and TRBJ gene were used. It was universal primers that the second PCR round used. TCRdb recomputed calls from the multiplex PCR reads with MiXCR, one row per CDR3 protein. The sample lists about 14,000 distinct CDR3 sequences; around 33% were seen once. Sequences were derived from PBMCs, sampled before or after stereotactic body radiation therapy (not recorded which). This TCR was recovered from a donor of 50 years or more with non-small cell lung cancer. The chain is built from TRBV13 and TRBJ2-7; D is perhaps TRBD1 or TRBD2 (5 bases each). This CDR3 is CASSQWDLREQYF. The CDR3 DNA reads as TGTGCCAGCAGCCAATGGGACCTCCGGGAGCAGTACTTC.